The 18 T cell receptor beta chains listed next were all sequenced from one sample in a study of blood T cell repertoires in COVID-19. The assay was immunoSEQ multiplex PCR, and TCRdb's table has in-frame clones only and misses some. The sample carries fewer than 350,000 clones, 85% recorded once. Material: PBMCs or T cells enriched from blood (not recorded which). Receptor source: a woman in her twenties or thirties who had been exposed to COVID-19.

The chain links TRBV30 to TRBJ1-5, with D possibly matching TRBD1 (5 bases). V was shortened by 0 bases and J by 3 bases, with 15 bases between the two germline ends. Per the germline V gene, CDR1 is GTSNPN and CDR2 is SVGIG (reference sequence). The CDR3 spans 16 residues. The CDR3 DNA reads as TGTGCCTGGAGTGTGGGGGGACCGCTCTCCAATCAGCCCCAGCATTTT. It is translated as CAWSVGGPLSNQPQHF.

The chain joins TRBV11-3 to TRBJ2-1; 8 positions match TRBD2. Germline V gene sequence: CDR1 SGHNT, CDR2 YENEEA. The trim removed 5 bases at V and 5 bases at J, leaving 20 bases unmatched. CDR3 length: 19 amino acids. The CDR3, as DNA: TGTGCCAGCAGCCCGTATATACTATCGGCGGGGGGACACAACAATGAGCAGTTCTTC. Its translation is CASSPYILSAGGHNNEQFF.

The V and J genes are TRBV3-1 (or the pseudogene TRBV3-2) and TRBJ1-1, with TRBD1 identical over 7 bases. Trimming took 5 bases from V and 2 from J; bases not matched to a gene: 14. This CDR3 is 17 amino acids long. From germline, CDR1 is LGHDT and CDR2 YNNKEL (reference sequence). The CDR3 is CASSKTGLSSLNTEAFF. CDR3 nucleotide sequence: TGTGCCAGCAGCAAGACAGGGCTCTCTTCCCTCAACACTGAAGCTTTCTTT.

This chain connects TRBV19 to TRBJ1-3, with D uncertain. Deletions cut 5 bases from V and 3 bases from J, with 11 bases between. The CDR3 length is 14 residues. The germline V gene encodes CDR1 LNHDA and CDR2 SQIVND (reference sequence). Written as DNA, the CDR3 is TGTGCCAGTAGTCGGGTCGCCAATGGAAACACCATATATTTT. This encodes CASSRVANGNTIYF. Filled out from reference TRBV19 and TRBJ1-3, the complete variable domain reads DGGITQSPKYLFRKEGQNVTLSCEQNLNHDAMYWYRQDPGQGLRLIYYSQIVNDFQKGDIAEGYSVSREKKESFPLTVTSAQKNPTAFYLCASSRVANGNTIYFGEGSWLTVV.

This chain uses TRBV2 with TRBJ2-5, with a tentative D call TRBD2 (5 bases). Per the germline V gene, CDR1 is SNHLY and CDR2 is FYNNEI. V lost 2 bases, J lost 2 bases, and 12 bases lay in between. The CDR3 length is 15 residues. The CDR3 nucleotides are TGTGCCAGCAGTGAATTCCGGGGAATTCAAGAGACCCAGTACTTC. Translation gives CASSEFRGIQETQYF. Using reference TRBV2 and TRBJ2-5 for the parts outside the CDR3, the full variable domain is EPEVTQTPSHQVTQMGQEVILRCVPISNHLYFYWYRQILGQKVEFLVSFYNNEISEKSEIFDDQFSVERPDGSNFTLKIRSTKLEDSAMYFCASSEFRGIQETQYFGPGTRLLVL.

This chain joins TRBV5-1 and TRBJ2-7; D is uncertain. Per the germline V gene, CDR1 is SGHRS and CDR2 is YFSETQ. The length of the CDR3 is 14 residues. Trimming removed 0 bases from V and 5 bases from J, with 12 bases in between. The CDR3 loop reads CASSLVVNFDEQYF. CDR3 DNA sequence: TGCGCCAGCAGCTTGGTAGTAAACTTCGACGAGCAGTACTTC.

Note on this clone: This same CDR3 is encoded by further DNA sequences in the sample. V gene TRBV6-5 combines with J gene TRBJ1-4; 7 nucleotides line up with TRBD1. The trim removed 6 bases at V and 3 bases at J, leaving 7 bases unmatched. CDR3 size: 15 residues. Germline assignment: CDR1 MNHEY and CDR2 SVGAGI. CDR3 loop: CASSINRGANEKLFF. For the CDR3, the DNA is TGTGCCAGCAGCATTAACAGGGGTGCTAATGAAAAACTGTTTTTT.

The rearrangement uses TRBV28 and TRBJ2-1; TRBD2 matches 12 bases. The V segment lost 5 bases and the J segment 3 bases; nucleotides outside the gene matches: 5. Germline V gene sequence: CDR1 MDHEN, CDR2 SYDVKM. There are 16 residues in the CDR3. The CDR3 coding sequence is TGTGCCAGCAGTGACGGACTAGCGGGGTACTACAATGAGCAGTTCTTC. Protein sequence: CASSDGLAGYYNEQFF.

The chain joins TRBV9 to TRBJ1-3; no clear D gene. The CDR3 totals 15 residues. Germline lookup yields CDR1 SGDLS and CDR2 YYNGEE. Trimming removed 0 bases at V and 3 bases at J, with 10 bases between. The CDR3 nucleotides read TGTGCCAGCAGCGTAGAGGTGACGGGTGGAAACACCATATATTTT. It encodes CASSVEVTGGNTIYF.

This clone was detected only once. This chain uses TRBV2 with TRBJ2-2; 8 bases are a match to TRBD1. CDR1 and CDR2 (germline): SNHLY, FYNNEI. After removal of 6 bases from V and 4 bases from J, the junction contained 4 bases not matched to a gene. The CDR3 runs to 14 residues. The CDR3 here is CASSQGASTGELFF. CDR3 DNA: TGTGCCAGCAGCCAGGGGGCAAGCACCGGGGAGCTGTTTTTT.

This clone was counted only a few times. This rearrangement joins TRBV5-1 to TRBJ2-3, with D unresolved. The CDR3 is made up of 15 amino acids. V gave up 4 bases and J gave up 2 bases, with 14 bases separating them. Germline V CDR1 and CDR2: SGHRS, YFSETQ. This CDR3 reads CASSPLSSLTDTQYF. For the CDR3, the DNA is TGCGCCAGCAGCCCGCTATCGTCCCTCACAGATACGCAGTATTTT.

The V and J genes are TRBV6-5 and TRBJ2-1, with 12 bases identical to TRBD2. The CDR3 is made up of 16 amino acids. The junction had 6 bases not matched to a gene; V was cut back by 2 bases and J by 7 bases. The germline V gene has CDR1 MNHEY and CDR2 SVGAGI. The CDR3 nucleotides read TGTGCCAGCAGTTACCCCAGGACTAGCGGGAAGAATGAGCAGTTCTTC. Its protein product is CASSYPRTSGKNEQFF.

This clone was observed a single time. This chain uses TRBV9 with TRBJ2-7; D uncertain. CDR3 size: 14 residues. Germline V gene data show CDR1 as SGDLS and CDR2 as YYNGEE. Trimming stripped 0 bases from V and 1 base from J, with 8 bases between. CDR3 loop: CASSVASTSYEQYF. In DNA form, the CDR3 reads TGTGCCAGCAGCGTAGCGAGCACGTCCTACGAGCAGTACTTC.

The chain combines TRBV12-3 or TRBV12-4 with TRBJ2-1; D not certain. Trimming took 6 bases from V and 7 from J, leaving 7 bases between them. The CDR3 is 11 residues long. The CDR3 region has the DNA TGTGCCAGCAGGGCCAATAATGAGCAGTTCTTC. Its translation: CASRANNEQFF.

The rearrangement uses TRBV18 and TRBJ1-2, with TRBD1 matching 9 bases. The V gene end was trimmed by 3 bases and the J gene end by 1 base; junction bases not matched to a gene: 3. Per the germline V gene, CDR1 is KGHSH and CDR2 is LQKENI. The CDR3 length is 15 residues. CDR3 DNA sequence: TGTGCCAGCTCACCGGACAGGGGAAGTAACTATGGCTACACCTTC. Its translation is CASSPDRGSNYGYTF.

The chain recombines TRBV3-1 (or the pseudogene TRBV3-2) with TRBJ2-5; 8 nucleotides agree with TRBD2. Per the germline V gene, CDR1 is LGHDT and CDR2 is YNNKEL (reference sequence). The CDR3 totals 16 residues. V lost 5 bases, J lost 3 bases, and 11 bases stayed unmatched. CDR3: CASSYRLPAGEETQYF. In DNA form, the CDR3 reads TGTGCCAGCAGCTACCGACTACCAGCGGGAGAAGAGACCCAGTACTTC.

The J gene is TRBJ1-5, the V gene TRBV19; D not certain. The CDR3 is made up of 14 amino acids. Germline V gives CDR1 LNHDA, CDR2 SQIVND (reference sequence). Trimming removed 6 bases from V and 4 bases from J, with 13 bases in between. The CDR3 bases are TGTGCCAGTAGACTTGTCTTCGAGAATCAGCCCCAGCATTTT. Encoded protein: CASRLVFENQPQHF.

The chain employs TRBV7-6 and TRBJ1-5; perhaps TRBD1 as D (5 bases). The CDR3 length is 14 residues. The germline V and J ends were trimmed by 2 bases and 2 bases, with 7 bases remaining between them. CDR1 is SGHVS, CDR2 FNYEAQ, per germline. CDR3 nucleotides: TGTGCCAGCAGCTTACTACAGGGCAATCAGCCCCAGCATTTT. It encodes CASSLLQGNQPQHF.